This TCR beta chain was captured in a study of blood T cell repertoires in COVID-19. Looking at the study overall: Sites in the United States, Italy and Spain provided acute and convalescent COVID-19 samples. Sample material is recorded as cDNA or gDNA derived from T cells, B-cell-depleted T cells, or PBMCs.

In the study's own analysis: Amplification from reference gene primers served as the basis for estimated nucleated cell counts. Clones were read by immunoSEQ multiplex PCR, and TCRdb kept only the in-frame ones, dropping some. That table supplies the V and J calls and clone size; D and trimming were determined from the DNA. The sample lists roughly 280,000 clones; around 87% were seen once. V lost 3 bases and J 5 bases, leaving 17 bases between the germline ends. The germline gives CDR1 MDHEN, CDR2 SYDVKM. The CDR3 has 16 residues. The sequence came from a man aged 18 to 29 with active or convalescent COVID-19. The V call is TRBV28, the J call TRBJ2-4; D is possibly TRBD2 (6 bases). Sequencing was done on a sample of peripheral blood. The CDR3 nucleotides are TGTGCCAGCAGTTTGGAGGGATTACCGCGTCAAAACATTCAGTACTTC. As protein: CASSLEGLPRQNIQYF.